Below, 21 T cell receptor beta chains from the same sample are listed, as sequenced in a study of cytomegalovirus exposure and HLA in healthy donors. PCR primers comprised 60 Vbeta and 13 Jbeta primers. The data were produced by immunoSEQ multiplex PCR, yet TCRdb's version contains in-frame clones alone and is incomplete. Of some 150,000 clones in the sample, roughly 89% were seen once. Material: PBMCs. The receptors shown here come from a woman in her 30s in good health and CMV-seronegative.

The chain carries TRBV10-3 and TRBJ2-3; D may be TRBD2 (5 bases). The V gene's germline CDR1 is ENHRY and CDR2 SYGVKD. The CDR3 extends over 15 amino acids. The V and J ends lost 0 bases and 0 bases respectively, with 7 bases between them. For the CDR3, the DNA is TGTGCCATCAGTGAGTCGGACTTTAGCACAGATACGCAGTATTTT. This codes for CAISESDFSTDTQYF.

The rearrangement joins TRBV4-3 to TRBJ2-7; D possibly corresponds to TRBD2 (5 bases). The V gene lost 1 base and the J gene lost 6 bases, with 16 bases spanning the gap. Germline CDR1 LGHNA, CDR2 YSLEER. This CDR3 region has 15 residues. The DNA for the CDR3 is TGCGCCAGCAGCCAAGTCGAGGGTTTAAGGTCCGAGCAGTACTTC. The encoded protein is CASSQVEGLRSEQYF.

This clone was seen only a few times. In DNA, the CDR3 is TGTGCCAGCACTCAGGGAAACAATGAGCAGTTCTTC. This translates into CASTQGNNEQFF. This sequence joins TRBV7-9 and TRBJ2-1, with a possible D match to TRBD1 (5 bases). Germline CDR1 reads SEHNR; CDR2 reads FQNEAQ (reference sequence). The CDR3 extends over 12 amino acids. V was shortened by 7 bases and J by 5 bases, with 9 bases between the two germline ends.

The CDR3: CSVAGQATGELFF. DNA of the CDR3: TGCAGCGTTGCTGGCCAGGCTACCGGGGAGCTGTTTTTT. The rearrangement uses TRBV29-1 and TRBJ2-2; D unresolved. This CDR3 region has 13 residues. The V and J ends lost 4 bases and 5 bases respectively, with 11 bases between them. Germline V gene data show CDR1 as SQVTM and CDR2 as ANQGSEA.

This rearrangement joins TRBV7-3 to TRBJ2-6, with D hard to call. The CDR3 has 14 residues. Per the germline V gene, CDR1 is SGHTA and CDR2 is FQGTGA. Trimming stripped 5 bases from V and 3 bases from J, with 8 bases between. CDR3 sequence reads: CASSPPGGANVLTF. The DNA for the CDR3 is TGTGCCAGCAGCCCCCCCGGTGGGGCCAACGTCCTGACTTTC.

This chain uses TRBV30 with TRBJ2-2; 7 bases align to TRBD2. CDR3 length equals 13 residues. V was clipped by 7 bases and J by 9 bases; unmatched bases: 11. The germline V gene encodes CDR1 GTSNPN and CDR2 SVGIG (reference sequence). The CDR3 region is CAFGRREFRELFF. The CDR3 nucleotides read TGTGCCTTTGGGAGGCGGGAGTTTAGGGAGCTGTTTTTT.

The chain uses TRBV30 and TRBJ2-2; 8 bases are a match to TRBD2. The CDR3 is 14 residues long. V lost 0 bases, J lost 7 bases, and 4 bases stayed unmatched. The germline gives CDR1 GTSNPN, CDR2 SVGIG (reference sequence). The CDR3 DNA reads as TGTGCCTGGAGTGTACGGGGGGGCCTCGGGGAGCTGTTTTTT. It translates to CAWSVRGGLGELFF.

The genes are TRBV6-1 and TRBJ1-2; D gene ambiguous. Trimming cost V 7 bases and J 4 bases, with 19 bases left between them. Germline CDR1 reads MNHNS; CDR2 reads SASEGT. This CDR3 is built from 15 residues. The CDR3 protein is CASTTHTEGLYGYTF. In nucleotides, the CDR3 is TGTGCCAGCACCACCCACACTGAGGGTCTCTATGGCTACACCTTC.

The chain recombines TRBV2 with TRBJ2-2; tentative D call: TRBD2 (6 bases). V was shortened by 6 bases and J by 1 base, with 9 bases between the two germline ends. CDR1 is SNHLY and CDR2 is FYNNEI in the germline V gene. This CDR3 is 14 amino acids long. CDR3 coding DNA: TGTGCCAGCAGGCTAGCGATGAACACCGGGGAGCTGTTTTTT. It specifies CASRLAMNTGELFF.

The chain is built from TRBV7-3 and TRBJ1-4, with D unresolved. CDR3 length equals 16 residues. V dropped 4 bases and J dropped 5 bases, with 17 bases sitting between them. Germline-derived CDR1 and CDR2 are SGHTA and FQGTGA. The CDR3, as DNA: TGTGCCAGCAGCTCCCTCCCACCCGGTCCCAATGAAAAACTGTTTTTT. This translates into CASSSLPPGPNEKLFF.

This rearrangement joins TRBV11-2 to TRBJ2-3; the match to TRBD2 covers 9 bases. The trim removed 1 base at V and 4 bases at J, leaving 6 bases unmatched. CDR1 and CDR2 from the germline V gene are SGHAT and FQNNGV. The CDR3 extends over 16 amino acids. The CDR3 reads CASSLAAGGRADTQYF. In DNA, the CDR3 is TGTGCCAGCAGCTTAGCGGCGGGAGGGAGGGCAGATACGCAGTATTTT. Full variable domain (outside the CDR3, taken from reference TRBV11-2 and TRBJ2-3): EAGVAQSPRYKIIEKRQSVAFWCNPISGHATLYWYQQILGQGPKLLIQFQNNGVVDDSQLPKDRFSAERLKGVDSTLKIQPAKLEDSAVYLCASSLAAGGRADTQYFGPGTRLTVL.

The chain employs TRBV5-1 and TRBJ2-5, with D possibly being TRBD1 (6 bases). There are 16 residues in the CDR3. CDR1 is SGHRS and CDR2 is YFSETQ in the germline V gene. Trimming cost V 1 base and J 4 bases, with 17 bases left between them. The CDR3 loop is CASSLTGRPPGETQYF. The CDR3 nucleotides are TGCGCCAGCAGCTTGACAGGGCGGCCCCCCGGAGAGACCCAGTACTTC.

The DNA of the CDR3 is TGCGCCAGCAGAATGACTAGCGGGGGGGAAAATGAGCAGTTCTTC. It yields the protein CASRMTSGGENEQFF. The chain employs TRBV5-1 and TRBJ2-1, with 14 nucleotides matching TRBD2. V dropped 5 bases and J dropped 7; count of bases not matched to a gene: 5. CDR1 and CDR2 from the germline V gene are SGHRS and YFSETQ. The length of the CDR3 is 15 residues.

This CDR3 is CASSVTGLGEQYF. In DNA, the CDR3 is TGCGCCAGCAGTGTTACAGGGTTGGGCGAGCAGTACTTC. The V call is TRBV10-1, the J call TRBJ2-7; D is possibly TRBD1 (6 bases). Deletions cut 4 bases from V and 6 bases from J, with 13 bases between. This CDR3 spans 13 amino acids. Germline CDR1 and CDR2: WNHNN and SYGVQD (reference sequence).

This clone appeared once. The rearrangement joins TRBV4-2 to TRBJ1-6; a possible D gene is TRBD1 (5 bases). Per germline, CDR1 LGHNA and CDR2 YNFKEQ. This CDR3 spans 15 amino acids. The V and J ends lost 2 bases and 7 bases respectively, with 12 bases between them. The CDR3 DNA is TGTGCCAGCAGCCAAATCGCGGGGCTGAATTCACCCCTCCACTTT. Its translation is CASSQIAGLNSPLHF.

The chain combines TRBV5-8 with TRBJ2-7; possible D gene TRBD2, 5 bases. This CDR3 is 17 amino acids long. Germline lookup yields CDR1 SGHTS and CDR2 YDEGEE. V gave up 6 bases and J gave up 6 bases, with 28 bases separating them. The CDR3 is CASTSPGGSPGGAEQYF. The CDR3 DNA reads as TGTGCCAGCACCTCCCCGGGCGGGTCGCCCGGCGGTGCCGAGCAGTACTTC.

The chain is built from TRBV2 and TRBJ2-5, with 9 bases fitting TRBD1. The V gene's germline CDR1 is SNHLY and CDR2 FYNNEI. The CDR3 has 15 amino acids. The ends lost 6 bases at V and 2 bases at J; junction bases unmatched: 7. The CDR3 DNA is TGTGCCAGCAGATCACAGGGGGCTGTACAAGAGACCCAGTACTTC. It translates to CASRSQGAVQETQYF.

The count of this clone is one. V usage is TRBV10-1 and J usage is TRBJ1-2, with TRBD1 identical over 9 bases. Germline values: CDR1 WNHNN, CDR2 SYGVQD (reference sequence). V shed 6 bases, J shed 5 bases, and the junction held 10 bases outside the gene matches. This CDR3 has 15 residues. The CDR3 loop reads CASRGGTGRRYGYTF. The CDR3, as DNA: TGCGCCAGCAGGGGGGGGACAGGGCGGAGGTATGGCTACACCTTC.

The V gene is TRBV7-8, the J gene TRBJ2-3; D is unresolved. This CDR3 has 17 residues. Trimming pared 1 base from V and 0 bases from J, leaving 14 bases between. In germline, CDR1 is SGHVS, CDR2 FQNEAQ. CDR3 region: CASSLVSLETSTDTQYF. The CDR3 nucleotides read TGTGCCAGCAGCTTAGTGTCGTTAGAAACTAGCACAGATACGCAGTATTTT.

This clone occurred once. For the CDR3, the DNA is TGTGCCAGCAGCTTGGCGGACAGGGCGGGCTATGGCTACACCTTC. Its protein product is CASSLADRAGYGYTF. J is TRBJ1-2 and V is TRBV5-4, with 8 nucleotides matching TRBD1. The J segment lost 4 bases and the V segment lost 0 bases, leaving 5 bases of the junction unmatched. The CDR3 loop spans 15 amino acids. The germline V gene has CDR1 SGHNT and CDR2 YYREEE (reference sequence).

This clone was detected only once. This chain links TRBV7-9 with TRBJ2-7; D is unresolved. From germline, CDR1 is SEHNR and CDR2 FQNEAQ (reference sequence). Trimming shortened V by 5 bases and J by 7 bases, and 12 bases separated the two germline ends. This CDR3 comprises 12 residues. CDR3 region: CASSVSPQEQYF. CDR3 coding DNA: TGTGCCAGCAGCGTCAGTCCCCAGGAGCAGTACTTC.